This T cell receptor (beta chain) was sequenced in a study of CD8 T cells in ankylosing spondylitis (TCRdb year 2017). For context, the study as a whole: The study set out to find disease-linked TCR variants by profiling T cell receptor beta repertoires in ankylosing spondylitis patients and healthy donors. Peripheral blood was sampled, and synovial fluid was also collected from ankylosing spondylitis patients. The full study cohort was made up of 25 to 30 ankylosing spondylitis patients and about a hundred healthy donors. General conclusions and limits of the study: According to the report, matched synovial fluid samples from ankylosing spondylitis patients were significantly enriched for the disease-linked clones. Some of the motif variants had been reported before in the synovial fluid and blood of reactive arthritis patients, a finding that suggests common disease-initiation mechanisms. The disease-linked clones showed a CD8+ phenotype and occurred at relatively low frequencies in peripheral blood. Blood from ankylosing spondylitis patients appeared to be characterized by a TCR beta motif made up of several highly homologous amino acid variants.

The sequencing machine was an Illumina HiSeq 2500. Quantitative 5'-RACE with molecular barcodes was used to prepare TCR beta libraries. In the source study's methods: A new computational method, built on a probabilistic model of VDJ rearrangement, was used to identify disease-linked TCR variants. In TCRdb, the public reads were trimmed at Q25 with fastp and aligned with MiXCR, with productive beta chains retained. Every CDR3 protein is listed once, alongside the most common genes and DNA of its rows. These V and J calls rely on TCRdb rather than the paper's analysis. Across this sample there are about 36,000 distinct CDR3 sequences, with about 6% seen only once. The ten largest clones add up to approximately 12% of the sample. At least ten counts were recorded for this clonotype. The target of this receptor is not known. Per-base quality was not reported, and no clone a single base away is much larger than it.

V lost 0 bases and J lost 0 bases; the stretch between them is 6 bases long. The CDR3 contains 15 residues, cysteine and phenylalanine counted. The retained sequence is limited to the CDR3, 45 bases, with the frame set at the first base. The germline V gene (reference sequence) gives CDR1 as LGHDT and CDR2 as YNNKEL. This chain joins TRBV3-1 to TRBJ1-5; no D segment can be confidently identified. This TCR was recovered from a male donor with ankylosing spondylitis or in good health (not recorded which). What was sequenced was blood, either unsorted or a sorted T cell fraction (not recorded which). CDR3 loop: CASSQDGVSNQPQHF. The sequenced DNA: TGTGCCAGCAGCCAAGACGGCGTTAGCAATCAGCCCCAGCATTTT.